These 24 T cell receptor beta chains share one sample of origin, sequenced in a study of OX40 agonist ivuxolimab in advanced cancers. Profiling relied on immunoSEQ multiplex PCR, and the TCRdb table lists in-frame clones only, not all of them. This sample yields over 25,000 clones, of which about 81% are seen a single time; 20% to 25% belongs to the top ten. Sequencing used CD4+ or CD8+ T cells sorted from blood, obtained in a trial of the OX40 agonist ivuxolimab. The source of these receptors is an adult with an advanced solid tumor such as melanoma, head and neck, liver or kidney cancer.

V gene TRBV6-5 combines with J gene TRBJ1-5; tentatively, D is TRBD1 (6 bases). The CDR3 is 13 residues long. Trimming stripped 8 bases from V and 2 bases from J, with 10 bases between. Germline CDR1 is MNHEY and CDR2 is SVGAGI. CDR3 sequence: CASASGGNQPQHF. Here the CDR3 DNA reads TGTGCCAGCGCCTCAGGGGGCAATCAGCCCCAGCATTTT.

The chain joins TRBV6-6 to TRBJ1-3; D is unresolved. In germline, CDR1 is MNHNY, CDR2 SVGAGI (reference sequence). Trimming removed 2 bases from V and 7 bases from J, with 9 bases in between. This CDR3 spans 13 amino acids. The CDR3 nucleotides are TGTGCCAGCAGTTACGGTATTAGGAACACCATATATTTT. Translating gives CASSYGIRNTIYF.

As to this clone: At the DNA level, this CDR3 is encoded by other sequences in the same sample as well. The chain employs TRBV7-2 and TRBJ2-3, with 8 bases aligning to TRBD2. The V segment lost 3 bases and the J segment 3 bases; nucleotides outside the gene matches: 2. The CDR3 is made up of 14 amino acids. In germline, CDR1 is SGHTA, CDR2 FQGNSA. CDR3 nucleotides: TGTGCCAGCAGCTTCGGCGGGGGGACAGATACGCAGTATTTT. Residues: CASSFGGGTDTQYF.

This chain connects TRBV7-9 to TRBJ1-2; D not resolved. The V end lost 5 bases, the J end lost 1 base, and 8 bases lay between the germline ends. Germline CDR1 SEHNR, CDR2 FQNEAQ (reference sequence). The CDR3 consists of 13 residues. CDR3 loop: CASSPRDNYGYTF. CDR3 bases: TGTGCCAGCAGCCCCCGGGATAACTATGGCTACACCTTC.

Only a few counts were recorded for this clone. The genes are TRBV27 and TRBJ2-6; D call uncertain. The CDR3 consists of 12 residues. Trimming left V 8 bases short and J 2 bases short, with 4 bases between. Germline V gene lookup returns CDR1 MNHEY and CDR2 SMNVEV (reference sequence). CDR3 DNA: TGTGCCAGCGGACCTGGGGCCAACGTCCTGACTTTC. Protein product: CASGPGANVLTF.

Points on this clone: A read error may account for a junction end that differs from germline. This chain joins TRBV5-4 and TRBJ1-5, with a weak D call TRBD1 (5 bases). Germline V gives CDR1 SGHNT, CDR2 YYREEE (reference sequence). This CDR3 contains 12 residues. CDR3 in amino acids: CASSQGNQPQHF. The CDR3, as DNA: TGCGCCAGCAGCCAGGGTAATCAGCCCCAGCATTTT.

The V call is TRBV6-6, the J call TRBJ1-1, with 7 bases matching TRBD1. CDR1 is MNHNY and CDR2 is SVGAGI in the germline V gene (reference sequence). V was clipped by 2 bases and J by 4 bases; unmatched bases: 4. The CDR3 spans 14 residues. The CDR3 nucleotides read TGTGCCAGCAGTTACGTCGCAGGGGGCACTGAAGCTTTCTTT. It is translated as CASSYVAGGTEAFF.

The chain is built from TRBV28 and TRBJ2-7; 13 bases are a match to TRBD2. The junction had 19 bases not matched to a gene; V was cut back by 7 bases and J by 7 bases. Looked up from germline, CDR1 is MDHEN and CDR2 is SYDVKM. This CDR3 spans 18 amino acids. CDR3 residues: CASTRGLAGAFRQREQYF. CDR3 nucleotide sequence: TGTGCCAGCACCCGAGGACTAGCGGGGGCTTTCCGTCAGCGGGAGCAGTACTTC.

CDR3 nucleotides: TGTGCCAGCAGTGAAAAGTGGACAGGGTTTAATGAAAAACTGTTTTTT. It yields the protein CASSEKWTGFNEKLFF. This chain links TRBV6-1 with TRBJ1-4; 8 bases match TRBD1. This CDR3 is 16 amino acids long. V lost 2 bases, J lost 4 bases, and 6 bases stayed unmatched. Germline CDR1 is MNHNS and CDR2 is SASEGT.

This clone was recorded only once. The chain links TRBV6-1 to TRBJ1-2; the match to TRBD1 covers 9 bases. CDR3 length: 15 residues. Germline CDR1 reads MNHNS; CDR2 reads SASEGT. The ends lost 6 bases at V and 6 bases at J; junction bases unmatched: 11. The CDR3 nucleotides are TGTGCCAGCAGGACCGACCCCGGGACAGGGAATGGCTACACCTTC. It translates to CASRTDPGTGNGYTF.

The V and J genes are TRBV11-2 and TRBJ2-7, with D unclear. The CDR3 contains 12 residues. The germline CDR1 and CDR2 sequences are SGHAT and FQNNGV. The ends were cut back, 1 base at V and 5 bases at J, with 6 bases in the middle. CDR3 DNA: TGTGCCAGCAGCTTAGTAGTTAACGAGCAGTACTTC. Residues: CASSLVVNEQYF.

The J gene is TRBJ1-2, the V gene TRBV7-2, with TRBD1 matching over 7 bases. The CDR3 is 15 residues long. V trimming: 1 base; J trimming: 3 bases; junction bases outside the gene matches: 5. Germline-derived CDR1 and CDR2 are SGHTA and FQGNSA. Written as DNA, the CDR3 is TGTGCCAGCAGCTTAGTCGCAGGGGGGGACTATGGCTACACCTTC. Translating it yields CASSLVAGGDYGYTF.

The J gene is TRBJ2-1, the V gene TRBV11-2, with D possibly TRBD2 on 7 matching bases. This CDR3 contains 15 residues. In germline, CDR1 is SGHAT, CDR2 FQNNGV. The V gene lost 3 bases and the J gene lost 6 bases, with 15 bases spanning the gap. As DNA, the CDR3 is TGTGCCAGCAGCTTCGAAGGGGGGGATGGCAATGAGCAGTTCTTC. Translated: CASSFEGGDGNEQFF.

There are many counts of this clone. The chain joins TRBV4-1 to TRBJ1-5; 9 positions match TRBD1. Germline V gene data show CDR1 as MGHRA and CDR2 as YSYEKL. The V gene end was trimmed by 1 base and the J gene end by 6 bases; junction bases not matched to a gene: 4. The CDR3 length is 15 residues. CDR3 in amino acids: CASSQVTGGGQPQHF. The CDR3 nucleotides are TGCGCCAGCAGCCAAGTCACAGGGGGCGGTCAGCCCCAGCATTTT.

This chain connects TRBV15 to TRBJ2-1; D possibly matches TRBD1 or TRBD2 (5 bases each). Trimming shortened V by 0 bases and J by 2 bases, and 11 bases separated the two germline ends. Germline V gene lookup returns CDR1 LNHNV and CDR2 YYDKDF (reference sequence). This CDR3 spans 16 amino acids. The CDR3 reads CATSRERGGTYNEQFF. DNA for the CDR3: TGTGCCACCAGCAGAGAACGTGGGGGAACCTACAATGAGCAGTTCTTC.

This chain links TRBV7-2 with TRBJ2-3; 10 nucleotides agree with TRBD2. Trimming at V came to 5 bases and at J to 5 bases, leaving 7 bases not matched to a gene. This CDR3 contains 15 residues. CDR1 is SGHTA and CDR2 is FQGNSA in the germline V gene. CDR3 nucleotides: TGTGCCAGCAGCCCGAGCGGGAGGGCCCGAGATACGCAGTATTTT. It encodes CASSPSGRARDTQYF.

This chain connects TRBV29-1 to TRBJ2-2; D possibly corresponds to TRBD2 (6 bases). This CDR3 is 15 amino acids long. Looked up from germline, CDR1 is SQVTM and CDR2 is ANQGSEA. Deletions cut 3 bases from V and 5 bases from J, with 16 bases between. The CDR3 DNA reads as TGCAGCGTTGATGAGGGGAGGTATGGTACCGGGGAGCTGTTTTTT. Its protein is CSVDEGRYGTGELFF.

V usage is TRBV5-5 and J usage is TRBJ2-1; 7 bases map to TRBD2. This CDR3 has 15 residues. Germline V gene lookup returns CDR1 SGHKS and CDR2 YYEKEE (reference sequence). V shed 4 bases, J shed 9 bases, and the junction held 13 bases outside the gene matches. The CDR3 sequence: CASSLAEAVGGEQFF. CDR3 DNA sequence: TGTGCCAGCAGCCTAGCGGAAGCGGTCGGGGGTGAGCAGTTCTTC.

The J gene is TRBJ1-4, the V gene TRBV2, with 7 bases that match TRBD1. The length of the CDR3 is 13 residues. V lost 6 bases, J lost 5 bases, and 3 bases stayed unmatched. CDR1 and CDR2 (germline): SNHLY, FYNNEI. This CDR3 reads CASSGTENEKLFF. In DNA, the CDR3 is TGTGCCAGCAGCGGGACAGAAAATGAAAAACTGTTTTTT.

The genes are TRBV30 and TRBJ2-2; 14 bases align to TRBD2. Germline assignment: CDR1 GTSNPN and CDR2 SVGIG (reference sequence). The CDR3 runs to 17 residues. V dropped 1 base and J dropped 5; count of bases not matched to a gene: 6. CDR3 region: CAWSETSGGARTGELFF. As DNA, the CDR3 is TGTGCCTGGAGTGAGACTAGCGGGGGGGCCCGGACCGGGGAGCTGTTTTTT.

The V gene is TRBV4-3, the J gene TRBJ2-1; no firm D call. V lost 5 bases and J 0 bases, leaving 11 bases between the germline ends. The CDR3 extends over 15 amino acids. Germline CDR1 and CDR2: LGHNA and YSLEER. This chain's CDR3 is CASSYAESSYNEQFF. The CDR3 bases are TGCGCCAGCAGCTATGCGGAGAGCTCCTACAATGAGCAGTTCTTC.

This chain uses TRBV5-1 with TRBJ1-5; unclear D gene. Trimming removed 0 bases from V and 4 bases from J, with 5 bases in between. CDR1 is SGHRS and CDR2 is YFSETQ in the germline V gene. This CDR3 has 13 residues. The CDR3: CASSLALNQPQHF. The CDR3, as DNA: TGCGCCAGCAGCTTGGCGCTAAATCAGCCCCAGCATTTT.

This clone was observed a few times. The chain carries TRBV9 and TRBJ2-7; a weak D match, TRBD2 (6 bases). The V gene's germline CDR1 is SGDLS and CDR2 YYNGEE. The CDR3 runs to 15 residues. Trimming pared 0 bases from V and 0 bases from J, leaving 10 bases between. CDR3: CASSVEASDSYEQYF. The CDR3 DNA is TGTGCCAGCAGCGTAGAGGCTAGCGACTCCTACGAGCAGTACTTC.

This sequence joins TRBV5-4 and TRBJ2-3; D remains ambiguous. Trimming left V 3 bases short and J 0 bases short, with 2 bases between. Germline assignment: CDR1 SGHNT and CDR2 YYREEE (reference sequence). This CDR3 has 12 residues. The CDR3, as DNA: TGTGCCAGCAGCTACAGCACAGATACGCAGTATTTT. It codes for CASSYSTDTQYF.